Listed below are T cell receptor beta chains from one sample, sequenced in a study of cytomegalovirus exposure and HLA in healthy donors. Sequencing was performed with immunoSEQ multiplex PCR; in TCRdb, only in-frame clones are kept and a portion is missing. The table lists over 110,000 clones, around 72% of them singletons. Specimen: PBMCs. Receptors were obtained from a middle-aged woman in good health and CMV-seronegative. Each CDR3 is given with its conserved first and last residue. The order of the fields is clone size, V gene, D gene, J gene, CDR3 DNA, CDR3 protein. A D gene is named only where the DNA matches it firmly. The size field is filled for only some rows; it gives once, few, many or a size class.

abundance: .; v_gene: TRBV10-3; d_gene: TRBD1; j_gene: TRBJ1-1; CDR3nt: TGTGCCATCAGTGTTGGGACAGGCGGGGACACTGAAGCTTTCTTT; CDR3aa: CAISVGTGGDTEAFF
abundance: .; v_gene: TRBV7-9; d_gene: .; j_gene: TRBJ1-1; CDR3nt: TGTGCCAGCAGTTTATTCGGAGACGGGGGGAACACTGAAGCTTTCTTT; CDR3aa: CASSLFGDGGNTEAFF
abundance: .; v_gene: TRBV4-1; d_gene: .; j_gene: TRBJ2-3; CDR3nt: TGCGCCAGCAGCCAAGATCTTGGAGGGGGGGGATGGGTGGATACGCAGTATTTT; CDR3aa: CASSQDLGGGGWVDTQYF
abundance: .; v_gene: TRBV4-1; d_gene: TRBD1; j_gene: TRBJ1-1; CDR3nt: TGCGCCAGCAGCCATCCCGGACAGGGCGACACTGAAGCTTTCTTT; CDR3aa: CASSHPGQGDTEAFF
abundance: .; v_gene: TRBV4-2; d_gene: .; j_gene: TRBJ2-1; CDR3nt: TGTGCCAGCAGCCGGTCAACATCTAGCTCCTACAATGAGCAGTTCTTC; CDR3aa: CASSRSTSSSYNEQFF
abundance: .; v_gene: TRBV4-1; d_gene: TRBD1; j_gene: TRBJ1-4; CDR3nt: TGCGCCAGCAGCCAAACCGGGACAGGGTATGAAAAACTGTTTTTT; CDR3aa: CASSQTGTGYEKLFF
abundance: few; v_gene: TRBV2; d_gene: .; j_gene: TRBJ2-7; CDR3nt: TGTGCCAGCAGTGAAGATTGGACAATCCACGAGCAGTACTTC; CDR3aa: CASSEDWTIHEQYF
abundance: .; v_gene: TRBV9; d_gene: TRBD2; j_gene: TRBJ2-1; CDR3nt: TGTGCCAGCGCTTCTAGCGGGGGGAATGAGCAGTTCTTC; CDR3aa: CASASSGGNEQFF
abundance: .; v_gene: TRBV13; d_gene: TRBD1; j_gene: TRBJ1-4; CDR3nt: TGTGCCAGCAGCGACAGGGGGCAAGGTGAAAAACTGTTTTTT; CDR3aa: CASSDRGQGEKLFF
abundance: few; v_gene: TRBV4-2; d_gene: TRBD2; j_gene: TRBJ2-3; CDR3nt: TGTGCCAGCAGCCCCCCGGTTGGTAGCGGGGGGGTAGATACGCAGTATTTT; CDR3aa: CASSPPVGSGGVDTQYF
abundance: .; v_gene: TRBV7-2; d_gene: .; j_gene: TRBJ1-1; CDR3nt: TGTGCCAGCACCTCACAGGGGAACACTGAAGCTTTCTTT; CDR3aa: CASTSQGNTEAFF